Listed below are T cell receptor beta chains from one sample, sequenced in a study of blood T cell repertoires in COVID-19. The data were produced by immunoSEQ multiplex PCR, yet TCRdb's version contains in-frame clones alone and is incomplete. The sample yields about 160,000 clones, roughly 93% seen once. The sequencing input was peripheral blood. These receptor sequences come from a man younger than 35 with acute or convalescent COVID-19. CDR3s include the opening cysteine and the closing phenylalanine or tryptophan. The D gene is left open where the match is weak. Clone size is stated in some rows and not others, as once, few, many or a class when expanded.

D gene | J gene | clone size | V gene | CDR3 DNA | CDR3 protein
NA | TRBJ2-7 | NA | TRBV6-6 | TGTGCCAGCAGTCAGACCCGGCAGGGCACCTACGAGCAGTACTTC | CASSQTRQGTYEQYF
NA | TRBJ1-2 | NA | TRBV6-5 | TGTGCCAGCACGACAGGAATATCTAACTATGGCTACACCTTC | CASTTGISNYGYTF
NA | TRBJ1-1 | NA | TRBV3-1/TRBV3-2 | TGTGCCAGCAGCCAAGAAGGAGTTATCCGTGACACTGAAGCTTTCTTT | CASSQEGVIRDTEAFF
NA | TRBJ2-7 | NA | TRBV19 | TGTGCCAGTAGTAAGGGCAGGGGAAGGTCCGGCTACGAGCAGTACTTC | CASSKGRGRSGYEQYF
NA | TRBJ2-1 | NA | TRBV6-1 | TGTGCCAGCAGTGCAATCGGACAGGGGACGCTAGCGGGCCTCTACAATGAGCAGTTCTTC | CASSAIGQGTLAGLYNEQFF
NA | TRBJ1-5 | once | TRBV18 | TGTGCCAGCTCACCGGCCCCCCTGCAGCCCCAGCATTTT | CASSPAPLQPQHF
NA | TRBJ1-2 | NA | TRBV6-6 | TGTGCCAGCAGTTCAGTATCGACAGTCTATGGCTACACCTTC | CASSSVSTVYGYTF
NA | TRBJ2-5 | NA | TRBV12-3/TRBV12-4 | TGTGCCAGCAGTTTAAGCCTCCGCGGAGCCCAGTACTTC | CASSLSLRGAQYF
TRBD2 | TRBJ2-7 | few | TRBV7-8 | TGTGCCAGCAGCTTAGGACCTCATCTAGCGGGAGAAACTTACCCCTACGAGCAGTACTTC | CASSLGPHLAGETYPYEQYF
TRBD1 | TRBJ1-4 | NA | TRBV30 | TGTGCCTGGAGTGTACAGGGGAATGAAAAACTGTTTTTT | CAWSVQGNEKLFF
NA | TRBJ1-2 | once | TRBV11-2 | TGTGCCAGCAGCTTAGTATCCAGGGATGGCTACACCTTC | CASSLVSRDGYTF
NA | TRBJ1-6 | NA | TRBV2 | TGTGCCAGCCGGGTCTCGAATTCACCCCTCCACTTT | CASRVSNSPLHF
NA | TRBJ1-1 | NA | TRBV9 | TGTGCCAGCAGCCCCGGGACAACGAACACTGAAGCTTTCTTT | CASSPGTTNTEAFF
TRBD2 | TRBJ2-3 | NA | TRBV11-2 | TGTGCCAGCAGCTCTAGGAGCGGGAGTGTTGACACAGATACGCAGTATTTT | CASSSRSGSVDTDTQYF
NA | TRBJ1-2 | once | TRBV5-6 | TGTGCCAGCAGCTTGAGTGGCAGGAACTACTATGGCTACACCTTC | CASSLSGRNYYGYTF
NA | TRBJ2-3 | NA | TRBV5-1 | TGCGCCAGCAGCTTGGCCCAGGGGCGAGGAGATACGCAGTATTTT | CASSLAQGRGDTQYF
NA | TRBJ1-2 | few | TRBV14 | TGTGCCAGCAGCCAAGAAGGGACACCGGTCTACGGCTATGGCTACACCTTC | CASSQEGTPVYGYGYTF
NA | TRBJ2-5 | NA | TRBV5-1 | TGCGCCAGCAGCCCCGGACTATCCCAAGAGACCCAGTACTTC | CASSPGLSQETQYF
NA | TRBJ2-3 | NA | TRBV5-1 | TGCGCCAGCAGCTTACTTGTCGCAGATACGCAGTATTTT | CASSLLVADTQYF
NA | TRBJ2-3 | NA | TRBV25-1 | TGTGCCAGCAGTGTGGGCAGCACAGATACGCAGTATTTT | CASSVGSTDTQYF
NA | TRBJ1-1 | NA | TRBV19 | TGTGCCAGTACCCCACAGGGTGGCAGTGAAGCTTTCTTT | CASTPQGGSEAFF
TRBD1 | TRBJ1-2 | NA | TRBV5-1 | TGCGCCAGCAGCACCATTCCGGGACAGGGTCTATCGAACTATGGCTACACCTTC | CASSTIPGQGLSNYGYTF
TRBD1 | TRBJ2-7 | once | TRBV2 | TGTGCCAGCAGTGTAGGGACAGGGCGCGAGCAGTACTTC | CASSVGTGREQYF
TRBD1 | TRBJ2-5 | NA | TRBV28 | TGTGCCAGCAGTCGGAGACAGGGCCCGCAAGAGACCCAGTACTTC | CASSRRQGPQETQYF
NA | TRBJ1-6 | NA | TRBV19 | TGTGCCAGTAGTACGACAGGCCGGAATTCACCCCTCCACTTT | CASSTTGRNSPLHF
TRBD1 | TRBJ2-7 | NA | TRBV19 | TGTGCCAGTAGTTCCGGGACAGGGAACTCCTACGAGCAGTACTTC | CASSSGTGNSYEQYF
NA | TRBJ1-5 | few | TRBV19 | TGTGCCAGTATGAGGAATCAGCCCCAGCATTTT | CASMRNQPQHF
TRBD1 | TRBJ2-7 | NA | TRBV6-1 | TGTGCCAGCAGTGAAAACGAGGGACAGGGCCGGTCCTACGAGCAGTACTTC | CASSENEGQGRSYEQYF
NA | TRBJ2-3 | NA | TRBV27 | TGTGCCAGCAGTTTGGGCCCGGCTAGCACAGATACGCAGTATTTT | CASSLGPASTDTQYF
TRBD2 | TRBJ2-3 | once | TRBV19 | TGTGCCAGTAGTATATTGTCGGCTAGCGGTACAGATACGCAGTATTTT | CASSILSASGTDTQYF
NA | TRBJ2-7 | once | TRBV7-6 | TGTGCCAGCAGTTCCTTGCCAGGGGAGTACCACTACGAGCAGTACTTC | CASSSLPGEYHYEQYF
TRBD2 | TRBJ2-7 | NA | TRBV10-1 | TGCGCCAGCTACAAAGGGACTAGCGGGACTCGCTCCTACGAGCAGTACTTC | CASYKGTSGTRSYEQYF
NA | TRBJ1-4 | NA | TRBV15 | TGTGCCACCAGCCCCAAGAAGACAGGCTATAATGAAAAACTGTTTTTT | CATSPKKTGYNEKLFF
TRBD1 | TRBJ1-1 | NA | TRBV9 | TGTGCCAGCAGCGTTGAAGGACAGGGGAACACTGAAGCTTTCTTT | CASSVEGQGNTEAFF
NA | TRBJ1-3 | NA | TRBV21-1 | TGTGCCAGCAGCAACAACGGGACAGTGATATCTGGAAACACCATATATTTT | CASSNNGTVISGNTIYF
NA | TRBJ1-6 | few | TRBV5-6 | TGTGCCAGCAGCTCGGACCCAGGGAACTATAATTCACCCCTCCACTTT | CASSSDPGNYNSPLHF
NA | TRBJ2-3 | NA | TRBV5-1 | TGCGCCAGCGGCAGCACAGATACGCAGTATTTT | CASGSTDTQYF